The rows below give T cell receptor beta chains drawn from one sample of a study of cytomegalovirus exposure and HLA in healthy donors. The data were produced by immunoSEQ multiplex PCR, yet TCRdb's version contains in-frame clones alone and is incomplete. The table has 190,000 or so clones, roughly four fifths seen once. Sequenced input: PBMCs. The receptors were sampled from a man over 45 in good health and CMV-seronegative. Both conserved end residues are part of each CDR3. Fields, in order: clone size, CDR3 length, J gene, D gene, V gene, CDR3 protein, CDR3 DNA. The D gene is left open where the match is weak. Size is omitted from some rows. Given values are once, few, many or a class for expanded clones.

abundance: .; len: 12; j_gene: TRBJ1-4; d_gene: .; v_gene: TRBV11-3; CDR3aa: CASSRRGGKLFF; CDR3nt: TGTGCCAGCAGCCGAAGGGGAGGGAAACTGTTTTTT
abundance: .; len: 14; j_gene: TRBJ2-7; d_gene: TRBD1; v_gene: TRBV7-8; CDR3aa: CASSLTGGGYEQYF; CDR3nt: TGTGCCAGCAGCCTGACAGGGGGTGGATACGAGCAGTACTTC
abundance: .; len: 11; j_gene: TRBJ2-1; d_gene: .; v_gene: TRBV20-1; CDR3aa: CSARALNEQFF; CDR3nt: TGCAGTGCTAGAGCCCTCAATGAGCAGTTCTTC
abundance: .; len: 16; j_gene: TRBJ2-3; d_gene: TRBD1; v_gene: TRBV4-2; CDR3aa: CASSQGGQGSGDTQYF; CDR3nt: TGTGCCAGCAGCCAAGGGGGACAGGGTTCGGGAGATACGCAGTATTTT
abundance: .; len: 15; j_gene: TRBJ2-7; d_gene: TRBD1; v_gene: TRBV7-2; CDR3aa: CASSFGRTGAYEQYF; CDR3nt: TGTGCCAGCAGCTTCGGTCGGACAGGAGCCTACGAGCAGTACTTC
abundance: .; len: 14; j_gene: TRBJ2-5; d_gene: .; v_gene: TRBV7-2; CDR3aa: CASSLGRGKETQYF; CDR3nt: TGTGCCAGCAGCTTAGGGCGGGGCAAAGAGACCCAGTACTTC
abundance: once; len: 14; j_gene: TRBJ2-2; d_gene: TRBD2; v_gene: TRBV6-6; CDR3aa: CASKGGRAVGELFF; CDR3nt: TGTGCCTCTAAGGGAGGGAGGGCCGTCGGGGAGCTGTTTTTT
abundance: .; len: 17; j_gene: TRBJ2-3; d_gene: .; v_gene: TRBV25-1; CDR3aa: CASTGISKGVRSDTQYF; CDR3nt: TGTGCCAGCACCGGAATAAGCAAAGGCGTTAGGAGTGATACGCAGTATTTT
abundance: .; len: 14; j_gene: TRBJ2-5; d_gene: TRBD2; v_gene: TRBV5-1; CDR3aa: CASSLAGGYETQYF; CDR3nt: TGCGCCAGCAGCTTGGCGGGAGGGTACGAGACCCAGTACTTC
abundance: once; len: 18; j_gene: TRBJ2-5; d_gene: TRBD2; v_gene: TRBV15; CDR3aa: CATSRPGRYSGRQETQYF; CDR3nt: TGTGCCACCAGCAGACCCGGGAGGTATTCGGGTCGCCAAGAGACCCAGTACTTC
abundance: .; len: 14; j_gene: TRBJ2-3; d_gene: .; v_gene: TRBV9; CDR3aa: CASSGTGTTDTQYF; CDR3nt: TGTGCCAGCAGCGGGACCGGGACTACAGATACGCAGTATTTT
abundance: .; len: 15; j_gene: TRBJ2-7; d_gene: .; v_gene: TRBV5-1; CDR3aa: CASSSGQTASYEQYF; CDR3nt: TGCGCCAGCAGCTCGGGACAAACCGCCTCCTACGAGCAGTACTTC
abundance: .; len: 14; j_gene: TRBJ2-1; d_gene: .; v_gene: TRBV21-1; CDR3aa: CASSKARGNNEQFF; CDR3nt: TGTGCCAGCAGCAAAGCGCGAGGGAACAATGAGCAGTTCTTC
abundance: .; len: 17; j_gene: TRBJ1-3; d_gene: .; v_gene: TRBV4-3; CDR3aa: CASSQVSAGNSGNTIYF; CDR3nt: TGCGCCAGCAGCCAAGTGAGTGCCGGTAACTCTGGAAACACCATATATTTT
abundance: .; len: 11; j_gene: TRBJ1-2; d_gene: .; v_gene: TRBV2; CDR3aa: CASIQVSGYTF; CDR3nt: TGTGCCAGCATACAGGTTTCTGGCTACACCTTC
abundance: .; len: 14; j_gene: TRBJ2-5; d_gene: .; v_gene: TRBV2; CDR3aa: CASSQRSGRETQYF; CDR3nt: TGTGCCAGCAGCCAACGGTCGGGGAGGGAGACCCAGTACTTC
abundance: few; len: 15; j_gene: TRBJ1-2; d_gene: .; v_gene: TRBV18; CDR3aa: CASSSRGVWIYGYTF; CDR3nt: TGTGCCAGCTCATCTCGAGGTGTTTGGATTTATGGCTACACCTTC
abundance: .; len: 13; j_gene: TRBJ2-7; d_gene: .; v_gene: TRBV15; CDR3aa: CATSRGLVYEQYF; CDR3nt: TGTGCCACCAGCAGGGGGCTCGTCTACGAGCAGTACTTC
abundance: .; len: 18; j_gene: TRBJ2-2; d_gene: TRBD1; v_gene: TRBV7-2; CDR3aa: CASSTRQGPPSNTGELFF; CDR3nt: TGTGCCAGCAGCACGCGACAGGGACCCCCCTCGAACACCGGGGAGCTGTTTTTT
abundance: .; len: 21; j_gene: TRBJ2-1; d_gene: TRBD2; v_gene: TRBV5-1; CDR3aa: CASSHARAERGLAGDYNEQFF; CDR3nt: TGCGCCAGCAGCCATGCTAGGGCGGAACGGGGGCTAGCGGGAGACTACAATGAGCAGTTCTTC
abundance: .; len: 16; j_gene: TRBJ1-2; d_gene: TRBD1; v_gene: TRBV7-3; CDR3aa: CASSLDRDRGQDGYTF; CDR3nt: TGTGCCAGCAGCTTGGACCGGGACAGGGGCCAGGATGGCTACACCTTC
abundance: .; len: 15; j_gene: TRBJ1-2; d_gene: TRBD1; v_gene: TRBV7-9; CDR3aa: CASSERQGQHYGYTF; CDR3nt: TGTGCCAGCAGCGAGCGACAGGGGCAGCACTATGGCTACACCTTC